This T cell receptor (beta chain) derives from a study of identical twins. This clonotype was counted many times. Its antigen is as yet unknown. Germline CDR1 DFQATT, CDR2 SNEGSKA (reference sequence). J lost 7 bases, V lost 6 bases, and 6 bases had no gene match. CDR3 length equals 13 residues. Regarding the study as a whole: While abundant cord blood beta clonotypes carried fewer insertions, memory repertoires showed no such pattern.

Template switching supplied a universal primer site; unique molecular identifiers were carried on the cDNA. TCRdb reprocessed the 5' RACE reads via MiXCR and lists one record per CDR3 protein. This table holds fewer than 900,000 distinct CDR3 sequences, around 20% found once. The same data also went into a second study, on T cells expressing NK-cell markers. As reported in that work: The eight sequenced donors comprised seven who were HCMV-seropositive and one who was seronegative.

J is TRBJ1-4 and V is TRBV20-1; the match to TRBD1 covers 9 bases. This clonotype originated in a woman aged 18-29 years in good health. Sequenced: PBMCs. The DNA for the CDR3 is TGCAGTGCCGCGACAGGGGGTGGTGAAAAACTGTTTTTT. Amino acid sequence: CSAATGGGEKLFF.